Listed here are 15 T cell receptor beta chains from one sample, sequenced in a study of cytomegalovirus exposure and HLA in healthy donors. The PCR ran on 60 Vbeta and 13 Jbeta primers. The repertoire was sequenced with immunoSEQ multiplex PCR; TCRdb's copy has only in-frame clones and lacks some. This sample has about 150,000 clones; approximately 78% occur once, and the top ten carry 3.5% to 5.5%. The sample was PBMCs. Source of these receptors: a woman aged 40-49 years in good health and CMV-seropositive.

This clone was detected only a few times. The V call is TRBV5-1, the J call TRBJ1-3; D unclear. The V and J ends lost 1 base and 0 bases respectively, with 8 bases between them. The CDR3 covers 15 residues. Germline CDR1 and CDR2: SGHRS and YFSETQ. CDR3 amino acids: CASSLRGSSGNTIYF. The CDR3 region has the DNA TGCGCCAGCAGCTTGAGAGGGAGCTCTGGAAACACCATATATTTT. The full variable domain, rest sourced from reference TRBV5-1 and TRBJ1-3, is KAGVTQTPRYLIKTRGQQVTLSCSPISGHRSVSWYQQTPGQGLQFLFEYFSETQRNKGNFPGRFSGRQFSNSRSEMNVSTLELGDSALYLCASSLRGSSGNTIYFGEGSWLTVV.

In nucleotides, the CDR3 is TGTGCCAGCAGCTTTCAAGAGTTAGAGACCCAGTACTTC. It encodes CASSFQELETQYF. The chain links TRBV7-3 to TRBJ2-5, with D unresolved. Germline V gene data show CDR1 as SGHTA and CDR2 as FQGTGA. The CDR3 is 13 residues long. V was cut by 3 bases and J by 4 bases, with 9 bases left in between.

The chain combines TRBV20-1 with TRBJ2-7; TRBD1 is a possible D gene (6 bases). V shed 5 bases and J shed 6 bases, with 11 bases lying between them. Germline V gene lookup returns CDR1 DFQATT and CDR2 SNEGSKA (reference sequence). This CDR3 spans 11 amino acids. CDR3: CSAPTGSEQYF. CDR3 DNA sequence: TGCAGTGCTCCTACAGGGAGCGAGCAGTACTTC.

V gene TRBV11-2 combines with J gene TRBJ2-1; no reliable D call. CDR1 is SGHAT, CDR2 FQNNGV, per germline. Trimming took 1 base from V and 8 from J, leaving 12 bases between them. The CDR3 runs 14 residues. Written as DNA, the CDR3 is TGTGCCAGCAGCTTAGCTCTGTTATCTGATGAGCAGTTCTTC. Protein: CASSLALLSDEQFF.

The rearrangement uses TRBV28 and TRBJ1-6, with 9 bases that match TRBD1. CDR1 is MDHEN and CDR2 is SYDVKM in the germline V gene. V lost 6 bases, J lost 5 bases, and 8 bases stayed unmatched. This CDR3 is 16 amino acids long. The CDR3 DNA sequence: TGTGCCAGCAGGGGAACAGGGGGCGCGGATAATTCACCCCTCCACTTT. This codes for CASRGTGGADNSPLHF.

The rearrangement uses TRBV5-4 and TRBJ2-5, with a possible D match to TRBD1 (6 bases). The DNA matches TRBJ2-7 better at its end, which makes the J call doubtful. CDR3 length: 15 residues. Germline CDR1 SGHNT, CDR2 YYREEE (reference sequence). The CDR3 DNA reads TGTGCCAGCAGCTTGGATTGGCAGGGGATCCACGAGCAGTACTTC. Its protein product is CASSLDWQGIHEQYF.

In this sample, this clone turned up many times. The J gene is TRBJ2-1, the V gene TRBV25-1; 8 bases agree with TRBD2. Germline V gene data show CDR1 as MGHDK and CDR2 as SYGVNS. This CDR3 has 13 residues. V was clipped by 6 bases and J by 5 bases; unmatched bases: 3. The CDR3 DNA follows: TGTGCCAGCAGGGGGACTAGGAACAATGAGCAGTTCTTC. Encoded protein: CASRGTRNNEQFF.

The chain combines TRBV30 with TRBJ1-4; 8 nucleotides align to TRBD1. CDR3 size: 13 residues. In germline, CDR1 is GTSNPN, CDR2 SVGIG (reference sequence). J lost 10 bases, V lost 0 bases, and 4 bases had no gene match. The CDR3 sequence: CAWSVSTGVKLFF. In DNA form, the CDR3 reads TGTGCCTGGAGTGTTTCGACAGGGGTAAAACTGTTTTTT. Complete variable domain (other parts from reference TRBV30 and TRBJ1-4): SQTIHQWPATLVQPVGSPLSLECTVEGTSNPNLYWYRQAAGRGLQLLFYSVGIGQISSEVPQNLSASRPQDRQFILSSKKLLLSDSGFYLCAWSVSTGVKLFFGSGTQLSVL.

In DNA, the CDR3 is TGTGCCAGCAGAACCGGGACTAGCGGGATCCATGAGCAGTTCTTC. Translating gives CASRTGTSGIHEQFF. The chain carries TRBV2 and TRBJ2-1, with 13 bases matching TRBD2. After removal of 6 bases from V and 8 bases from J, the junction contained 7 bases not matched to a gene. Germline V gives CDR1 SNHLY, CDR2 FYNNEI. The CDR3 is 15 residues long.

V and J are TRBV28 and TRBJ2-7, with 9 bases identical to TRBD1. Looked up from germline, CDR1 is MDHEN and CDR2 is SYDVKM. CDR3 length: 13 residues. The J segment lost 4 bases and the V segment lost 4 bases, leaving 2 bases of the junction unmatched. CDR3 sequence (DNA): TGTGCCAGCAGTTGGGACAGGGTATACGAGCAGTACTTC. Protein product: CASSWDRVYEQYF.

V and J are TRBV28 and TRBJ1-2; the match to TRBD1 covers 7 bases. Germline V gene sequence: CDR1 MDHEN, CDR2 SYDVKM. CDR3 size: 11 residues. J lost 13 bases, V lost 6 bases, and 8 bases had no gene match. The CDR3 loop reads CASSTGASCTF. CDR3 coding DNA: TGTGCCAGCAGCACAGGGGCGAGCTGCACCTTC.

The V and J genes are TRBV27 and TRBJ2-3; 11 bases agree with TRBD1. With V trimmed by 5 bases and J by 0 bases, 4 bases remained unmatched. Germline V gene lookup returns CDR1 MNHEY and CDR2 SMNVEV (reference sequence). The length of the CDR3 is 16 residues. CDR3 nucleotide sequence: TGTGCCAGCAGTCCCAGGACAGGGGGCAGCACAGATACGCAGTATTTT. It specifies CASSPRTGGSTDTQYF.

V usage is TRBV10-3 and J usage is TRBJ1-2; D is uncertain. The CDR3 loop spans 14 amino acids. Germline V CDR1 and CDR2: ENHRY, SYGVKD. Deletions cut 10 bases from V and 0 bases from J, with 15 bases between. In DNA form, the CDR3 reads TGTGCCACCTCAGCAGAGGGAACTAACTATGGCTACACCTTC. Protein product: CATSAEGTNYGYTF.

This chain uses TRBV5-5 with TRBJ2-7; D uncertain. V lost 1 base to trimming and J lost 2 bases, with 7 bases between them. This CDR3 contains 13 residues. Germline V gives CDR1 SGHKS, CDR2 YYEKEE (reference sequence). DNA for the CDR3: TGTGCCAGCAGCTTGCCCTCTACCTACGAGCAGTACTTC. Translated: CASSLPSTYEQYF.

The chain uses TRBV28 and TRBJ2-7; D perhaps matches TRBD2 (5 bases). Germline lookup yields CDR1 MDHEN and CDR2 SYDVKM. The V end was cut by 4 bases, the J end by 1 base, with 14 bases between. The CDR3 consists of 15 residues. CDR3 bases: TGTGCCAGCAGTTGGGTCTGGACTGGTTCCTACGAGCAGTACTTC. Protein sequence: CASSWVWTGSYEQYF.